A selection of T cell receptor beta chains follows, all from one sample in a study of cytomegalovirus exposure and HLA in healthy donors. Sequenced by immunoSEQ multiplex PCR; TCRdb stores in-frame clones only, minus some. The sample contains about 73,000 clones, around 94% of which appear only once. Sequencing was carried out using PBMCs. These receptors were collected from a woman between 18 and 30 years old in good health and CMV-seropositive. Both conserved end residues are part of each CDR3. The D gene is left open where the match is weak.

TRBV5-1,TRBD1,CASSPGPGQRAYGYTF
TRBV4-1,-,CASSQPGREKLFF
TRBV27,TRBD1,CASSLRGDRGPNEQFF
TRBV7-9,TRBD2,CASSPGGLAAGYEQYF
TRBV27,-,CASSYTDSYEQYF
TRBV30,-,CAWSGDIRPYNEQFF
TRBV18,TRBD1,CASSPRIRTGVEHFTEAFF
TRBV28,TRBD2,CASTRTSPKETQYF
TRBV6-5,-,CASSYEGVLGEAFF
TRBV4-1,TRBD1,CASSQLTGGRTGELFF
TRBV27,TRBD1,CASSLRTGQGNTEAFF
TRBV9,-,CASSLTPEAGEAFF
TRBV6-1,TRBD1,CASSDTGEGTEAFF
TRBV19,TRBD1,CASRDWTGGDTGELFF
TRBV5-4,-,CASSLGGVASGEQYF
TRBV5-4,TRBD1,CASSLGEQGIYEQFF
TRBV4-1,TRBD2,CASSQVAGGAYEQYF
TRBV27,TRBD1,CASSLLIRTGGGTDTQYF
TRBV7-9,-,CASSPIGGPYEQYF
TRBV28,-,CASSPGYNQPQHF
TRBV6-5,TRBD2,CASGKGGLAGHEQYF
TRBV10-1,TRBD1,CASSESISGQGYEQYF
TRBV5-4,TRBD1,CASSLGDRGNEQFF
TRBV5-1,TRBD2,CARKMGLAGGPGVNEQFF
TRBV29-1,TRBD1,CSVGQETSPYGYTF
TRBV27,TRBD2,CASKRGNTDTQYF
TRBV5-1,-,CASSLEAGREAFF
TRBV5-5,TRBD1,CASSLSLGQHNEKLFF
TRBV18,-,CASSPQGHSNQPQHF
TRBV9,-,CASSARPIQESSYNSPLHF
TRBV7-2,-,CASRREPREGSSYNSPLHF
TRBV5-4,TRBD1,CASSLAPGGRTNYGYTF
TRBV19,TRBD2,CASNSGRGMDTQYF
TRBV6-4,TRBD2,CANTVGGPADTQYF
TRBV7-3,TRBD1,CASSLKPYRGRREKLFF
TRBV6-5,TRBD1,CASSLTGGGGDTQYF
TRBV27,-,CASRRNTEAFF
TRBV5-1,TRBD1,CASSYGQGRKVVEQYF
TRBV28,-,CASSPNQNRNSPLHF
TRBV28,-,CASRNFMGSGELFF
TRBV7-9,TRBD1,CASSIGTGSNQPQHF
TRBV4-1,TRBD2,CASSPRLAGGLFADTQYF
TRBV6-6,-,CASSYSSTEREAFF